Sequencing of this TCR beta chain was carried out in a study of cytomegalovirus exposure and HLA in healthy donors. Whole-study findings and limits: Researchers catalogued some 160 TCR beta chains as cytomegalovirus-associated. In vitro confirmation showed a few CMV-associated chains to be CMV antigen specific. Reports indicated that the classifier achieved high specificity and sensitivity in diagnosing cytomegalovirus status. A subsequent analysis found that TCR clusters from the first cohort also tended to co-occur in the approximately 130 validation repertoires, with 90% to 95% of cluster scores above 0.

About this clone itself: Its antigen is unidentified.

Repertoires were generated with immunoSEQ multiplex PCR, while TCRdb's copy carries only in-frame clones and drops some. The table lists more than 200,000 clones, about 90% of them singletons, with around 3.3% in the top ten. CDR3 size: 12 residues. CDR1 and CDR2 (germline): SGHNT, YENEEA. Trimming cost V 5 bases and J 5 bases, with 9 bases left between them. The clonotype comes from a woman aged 30 to 39 in good health and CMV-seronegative. Source material: PBMCs. J is TRBJ2-5 and V is TRBV11-3, with D hard to call. CDR3 protein: CASSHLGETQYF. The CDR3 nucleotides are TGTGCCAGCAGCCACCTAGGGGAGACCCAGTACTTC.